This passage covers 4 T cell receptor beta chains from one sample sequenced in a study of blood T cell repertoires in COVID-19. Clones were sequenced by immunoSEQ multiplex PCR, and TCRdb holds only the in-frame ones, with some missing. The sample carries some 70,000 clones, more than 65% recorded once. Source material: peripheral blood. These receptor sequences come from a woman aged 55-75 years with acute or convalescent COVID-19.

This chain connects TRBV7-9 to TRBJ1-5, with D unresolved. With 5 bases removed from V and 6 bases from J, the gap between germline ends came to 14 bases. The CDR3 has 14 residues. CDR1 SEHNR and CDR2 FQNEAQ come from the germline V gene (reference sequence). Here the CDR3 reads CASSATVGGQPQHF. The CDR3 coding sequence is TGTGCCAGCAGCGCTACAGTTGGTGGTCAGCCCCAGCATTTT.

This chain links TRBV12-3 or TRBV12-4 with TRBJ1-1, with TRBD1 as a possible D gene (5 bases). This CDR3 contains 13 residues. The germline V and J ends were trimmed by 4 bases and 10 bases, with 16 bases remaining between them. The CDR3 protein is CASSSSAGQAAFF. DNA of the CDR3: TGTGCCAGCAGTTCCTCCGCGGGGCAAGCAGCTTTCTTT.

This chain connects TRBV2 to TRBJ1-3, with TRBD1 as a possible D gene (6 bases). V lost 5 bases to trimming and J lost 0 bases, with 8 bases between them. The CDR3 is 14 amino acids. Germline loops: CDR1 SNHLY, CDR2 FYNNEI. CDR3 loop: CASSNRDSGNTIYF. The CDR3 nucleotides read TGTGCCAGCAGTAACAGGGACTCTGGAAACACCATATATTTT.

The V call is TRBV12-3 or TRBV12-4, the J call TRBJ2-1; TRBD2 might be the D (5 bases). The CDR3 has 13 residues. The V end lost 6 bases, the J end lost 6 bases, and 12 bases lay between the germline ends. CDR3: CASRRVSSNEQFF. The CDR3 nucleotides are TGTGCCAGCAGGAGGGTATCCAGCAATGAGCAGTTCTTC.